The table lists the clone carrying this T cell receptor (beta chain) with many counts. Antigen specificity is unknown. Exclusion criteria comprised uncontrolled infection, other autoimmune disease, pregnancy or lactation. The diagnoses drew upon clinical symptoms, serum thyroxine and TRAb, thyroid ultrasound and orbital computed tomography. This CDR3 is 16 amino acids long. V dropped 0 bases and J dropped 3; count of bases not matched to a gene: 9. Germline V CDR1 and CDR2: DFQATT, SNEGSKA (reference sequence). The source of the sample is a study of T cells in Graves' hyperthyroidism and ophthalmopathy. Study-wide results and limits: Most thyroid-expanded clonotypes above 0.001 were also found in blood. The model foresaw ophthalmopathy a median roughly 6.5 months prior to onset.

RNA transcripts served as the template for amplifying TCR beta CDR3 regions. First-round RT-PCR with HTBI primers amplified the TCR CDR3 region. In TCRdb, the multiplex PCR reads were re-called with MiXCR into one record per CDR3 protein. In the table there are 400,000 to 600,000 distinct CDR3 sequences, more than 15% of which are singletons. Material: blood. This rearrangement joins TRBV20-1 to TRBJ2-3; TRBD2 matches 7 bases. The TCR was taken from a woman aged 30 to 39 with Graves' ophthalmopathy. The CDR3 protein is CSARDGGSVWTDTQYF. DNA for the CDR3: TGCAGTGCTAGAGATGGCGGGAGTGTCTGGACAGATACGCAGTATTTT.